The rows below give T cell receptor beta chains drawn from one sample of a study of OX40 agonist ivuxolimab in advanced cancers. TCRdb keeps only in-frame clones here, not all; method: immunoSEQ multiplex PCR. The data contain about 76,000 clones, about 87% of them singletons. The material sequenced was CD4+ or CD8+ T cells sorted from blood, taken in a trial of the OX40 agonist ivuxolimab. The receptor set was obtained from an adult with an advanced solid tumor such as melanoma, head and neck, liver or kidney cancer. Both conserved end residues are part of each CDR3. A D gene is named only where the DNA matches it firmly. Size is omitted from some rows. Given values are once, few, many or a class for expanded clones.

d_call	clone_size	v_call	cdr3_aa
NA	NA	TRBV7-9	CASSSLSQGTQYF
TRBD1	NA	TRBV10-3	CAISDSTGASNEKLFF
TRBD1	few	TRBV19	CASSARQGGNSPLHF
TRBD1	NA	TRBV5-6	CASSRSRGTEAFF
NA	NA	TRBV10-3	CATIDREEQFF
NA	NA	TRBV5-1	CASTFGSAAVGTDTQYF
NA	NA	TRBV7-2	CASSPNSRNTEAFF
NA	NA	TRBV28	CASSSPDGRVGELFF
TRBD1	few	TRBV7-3	CASSEGTGAYNEQFF
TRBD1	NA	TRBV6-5	CASTPRDSGRGGYTF
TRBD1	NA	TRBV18	CASSPGTGLEQYF
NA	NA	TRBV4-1	CASSQTAGGHNEQFF
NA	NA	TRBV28	CASVGLFETQYF
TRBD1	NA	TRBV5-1	CASSAQGAGSYEQYF
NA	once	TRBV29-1	CSVEGHEGDTQYF
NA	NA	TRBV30	CAWSAGTYNEQFF
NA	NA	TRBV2	CASRQETQYF
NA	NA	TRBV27	CASSFHLQGYNEQFF
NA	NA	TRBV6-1	CASWASTGFNSPLHF
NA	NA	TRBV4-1	CASSQETGAGANVLTF
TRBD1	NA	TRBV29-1	CSVDSGQGFYEQYF
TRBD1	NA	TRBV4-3	CASSQDDRGEENTIYF
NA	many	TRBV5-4	CASSQNRANEQYF
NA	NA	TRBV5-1	CASSLGGGYNSPLHF
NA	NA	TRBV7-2	CASSSRRTQETQYF
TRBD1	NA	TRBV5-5	CASSSQGDTEAFF
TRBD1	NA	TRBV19	CASTRGLPYGYTF